This T cell receptor beta chain was sequenced for a study of blood T cell repertoires in COVID-19 (dated by TCRdb to between 2020 and 2021). A note on the overall study: Samples from collaborators originated in the United States, Italy and Spain and spanned both the acute and convalescent phases of COVID-19. A freely available public database, intended as a resource for researchers studying the immune response to SARS-CoV-2, is where the repertoires were released. A de-identified subject ID, COVID-19 status, age in years and sex were almost always included in the sample metadata. The samples were drawn from two sources: the first 160 participants of the ongoing ImmuneRACE study, and 1,000 to 1,500 subjects contributed by 6 global collaborators. Deeply sampled blood TCRbeta repertoires from subjects exposed to, actively infected with, or recovered from COVID-19 were included in the dataset. Where HLA class I and class II types were available, the types were taken from metadata supplied by the sample provider, not from assay-based typing. The material from the prospective study consisted of cDNA or gDNA derived from T cells, B-cell-depleted T cells, or PBMCs.

CDR1 and CDR2 are read off the germline V gene as KGHDR and SFDVKD. At the junction V is shortened by 4 bases and J by 7 bases, with 18 bases in between. Reading from cysteine to phenylalanine, the CDR3 counts 15 amino acids. The kept DNA is CDR3 alone, 45 bases in frame from the first base. Details on this clone: Its antigen is unknown. The sample holds no much larger clone one base away, and base qualities are not on file.

Each collaborating institution followed its own protocols to collect whole blood in K2EDTA tubes. For TCRbeta analysis, collaborators shipped samples in one of three forms: frozen whole blood, isolated PBMCs, or DNA extracted from either of those sample types. Study-wide conclusions, independent of this receptor: The quantity of clinical and demographic metadata differed by source and by participant and was supplied without curation.

The immunoSEQ Assay, a bias-controlled multiplex PCR, was used to amplify TCRbeta CDR3 regions from genomic DNA. The paper's data handling went like this. The number of nucleated cells in each sample was estimated from the amplification of reference gene primers within the assay. Sequence reads were collapsed and filtered to measure the absolute abundance of every unique TCRbeta CDR3 rearrangement. For each sample, productive Simpson clonality was calculated as the square root of Simpson's diversity index across productive rearrangements. In its TCRdb copy, this immuneACCESS table keeps in-frame sequences only and misses some clones. Where compared with another copy, unresolved V genes explain less than half of these, and the others have no known cause. That table gives V, J and clone size, and the DNA gave D and trimming. The table for this sample lists 99,000 or so clones; about four fifths of them were counted only once. The ten largest clones represent just under 2% of the sample.

Input material: peripheral blood. The sequence came from an older man with active or convalescent COVID-19. The chain employs TRBV24-1 and TRBJ1-2, with the identity of the D gene unclear. At the DNA level, the sequence is TGTGCCACCAGTGACCCCCTCGACCCCAGAGGTGGCTACACCTTC. It specifies CATSDPLDPRGGYTF.